These T cell receptor beta chains were read from a single sample in a study of blood T cell repertoires in COVID-19. Profiled with immunoSEQ multiplex PCR; TCRdb holds only in-frame clones, not every one. The sample gives around 200,000 clones, about 87% of which show up once; 2.7% is in the top ten. The sample consisted of peripheral blood. The receptors come from a man between 35 and 55 years old with active or convalescent COVID-19. Each CDR3 is given with its conserved first and last residue. Each record gives: clone size, D gene, J gene, V gene, CDR3 DNA, CDR3 protein. D genes are given only for firm matches. Some rows have no size entry. The others give once, few or many, or a class for an expanded clone.

>.|TRBD1|TRBJ1-1|TRBV28
TGTGCCAGCAGTTCGTCGGTGGCAGGGGGTGAAGGTGAAGCTTTCTTT
CASSSSVAGGEGEAFF
>.|.|TRBJ1-4|TRBV19
TGTGCCAGTAGTATAAGCGAAAAACTGTTTTTT
CASSISEKLFF
>.|.|TRBJ1-6|TRBV10-3
TGTGCCATCAGGGGAGACTGGAGGGGCGCACCCCTCCACTTT
CAIRGDWRGAPLHF
>.|TRBD1|TRBJ1-2|TRBV28
TGTGCCAGCAGTTCCACCCGGGACAGGGTTGACTATGGCTACACCTTC
CASSSTRDRVDYGYTF
>.|TRBD2|TRBJ2-3|TRBV18
TGTGCCAGCTCACCAGGGACTAGCGGAGTCACAGATACGCAGTATTTT
CASSPGTSGVTDTQYF
>.|TRBD1|TRBJ1-1|TRBV2
TGTGCCAGCAGAACCGGGACAGACTCCACTGAAGCTTTCTTT
CASRTGTDSTEAFF
>.|.|TRBJ1-5|TRBV19
TGTGCCACCGTCCCGGCAGGATTTAGCAATCAGCCCCAGCATTTT
CATVPAGFSNQPQHF
>.|.|TRBJ2-6|TRBV5-1
TGCGCCAGCAGCTTGTTCCCGGGGGACCTCTCTGGGGCCAACGTCCTGACTTTC
CASSLFPGDLSGANVLTF
>.|.|TRBJ1-3|TRBV5-1
TGCGCCAGCAGCTTGGGGACAGAAGGAAACACCATATATTTT
CASSLGTEGNTIYF
>.|TRBD1|TRBJ1-5|TRBV19
TGTGCCAGTAGTACGGGGGACAGGCTCGTGAATCAGCCCCAGCATTTT
CASSTGDRLVNQPQHF
>.|.|TRBJ1-3|TRBV15
TGTGCCACCTCCCAGGGCTCGGGTAACACCATATATTTT
CATSQGSGNTIYF
>once|.|TRBJ1-1|TRBV13
TGTGCCAGCAGCTTCAGGGCAACGGTGAACACTGAAGCTTTCTTT
CASSFRATVNTEAFF
>.|TRBD1|TRBJ2-7|TRBV15
TGTGCCACCAGCAACAGGGGATTATACGATAAGCAGTACTTC
CATSNRGLYDKQYF
>few|.|TRBJ1-2|TRBV9
TGTGCCAGCAGCGTAGCGGGGGAGCCGGCTAACTATGGCTACACCTTC
CASSVAGEPANYGYTF
>few|TRBD2|TRBJ2-7|TRBV4-2
TGTGCCAGCAGCCAAGGAGGGGCTAGCGGGATTTACGAGCAGTACTTC
CASSQGGASGIYEQYF
>.|TRBD1|TRBJ2-3|TRBV28
TGTGCCAGCGGTAGTCCAGGGACAGGGGTTTCAGATACGCAGTATTTT
CASGSPGTGVSDTQYF
>.|.|TRBJ1-1|TRBV5-1
TGCGCCAGCAGCCGAACGTCAGGGGACACTGAAGCTTTCTTT
CASSRTSGDTEAFF
>few|.|TRBJ1-1|TRBV5-1
TGCGCCAGCAGCTTTATCCGGAGGGACACTGAAGCTTTCTTT
CASSFIRRDTEAFF
>.|.|TRBJ2-2|TRBV19
TGTGCCAGTAGTTCCTCAGGGGTAAGAGCCGGGGAGCTGTTTTTT
CASSSSGVRAGELFF
>.|.|TRBJ1-1|TRBV19
TGTGCCACTAAGAGCCCGGGGTTGAACACTGAAGCTTTCTTT
CATKSPGLNTEAFF
>.|TRBD1|TRBJ1-1|TRBV3-1/TRBV3-2
TGTGCCAGCAGCCGGGACAGGGTTGGGAACACTGAAGCTTTCTTT
CASSRDRVGNTEAFF
>.|.|TRBJ2-5|TRBV25-1
TGTGCCAGCAGTGACACCATTTGGGGGGGGGCGACCCAGTACTTC
CASSDTIWGGATQYF
>few|.|TRBJ1-1|TRBV19
TGTGCCAGTACCAGGGCGAGGAACACTGAAGCTTTCTTT
CASTRARNTEAFF
>.|TRBD1|TRBJ1-6|TRBV5-6
TGTGCCAGCAGCTTGGGGGACAGGGGGAGCGGTTCACCCCTCCACTTT
CASSLGDRGSGSPLHF
>.|.|TRBJ1-1|TRBV4-2
TGTGCCAGCAGCCAAGATAACAGTGAAGCTTTCTTT
CASSQDNSEAFF
>.|.|TRBJ1-1|TRBV28
TGTGCCAGCAGGTACCTTAGACAGCAGAACACTGAAGCTTTCTTT
CASRYLRQQNTEAFF
>.|.|TRBJ1-4|TRBV3-1/TRBV3-2
TGTGCCAGCAGCCCAGGCACCCAGGGCGGGGGTGAAAAACTGTTTTTT
CASSPGTQGGGEKLFF
>.|.|TRBJ1-5|TRBV2
TGTGCCAGCAGTGAATTACAGGGTGATCAGCCCCAGCATTTT
CASSELQGDQPQHF
>once|TRBD1|TRBJ1-4|TRBV4-3
TGCGCCAGCAGCCAAGAAGGAGGGGGCGCTAATGAAAAACTGTTTTTT
CASSQEGGGANEKLFF
>once|.|TRBJ2-3|TRBV7-2
TGTGCCAGCAGCTTAAATCCGGGGGGCGTAGGGACCGATACGCAGTATTTT
CASSLNPGGVGTDTQYF
>.|TRBD2|TRBJ2-5|TRBV10-3
TGTGCCATCAGTGAGGCTAGCGGGGGGGCCAGGGAGACCCAGTACTTC
CAISEASGGARETQYF
>.|TRBD1|TRBJ1-6|TRBV3-1/TRBV3-2
TGTGCCAGCAGCCGGAATCCGGGACAGGGAAATTCACCCCTCCACTTT
CASSRNPGQGNSPLHF
>.|.|TRBJ1-6|TRBV19
TGTGCCAGTAGTATAGAAAGGGGAGGTAATTCACCCCTCCACTTT
CASSIERGGNSPLHF
>.|.|TRBJ1-5|TRBV11-2
TGTGCCAGCAGCCAAGGGACATTAAATCAGCCCCAGCATTTT
CASSQGTLNQPQHF
>.|.|TRBJ1-5|TRBV19
TGTGCCAGTAGTATGCAATACTCGCCCCAGCATTTT
CASSMQYSPQHF
>.|TRBD1|TRBJ2-5|TRBV5-6
TGTGCCAGCAGCTCACAGGACAGGGCCCCGGCCCAGTACTTC
CASSSQDRAPAQYF
>.|.|TRBJ2-3|TRBV6-6
TGTGCCAGCAGTAAGGCAGGAGATACGCAGTATTTT
CASSKAGDTQYF
>.|.|TRBJ1-2|TRBV27
TGTGCCAGCAGTGGCTCTGGGCAGCCACACTATGGCTACACCTTC
CASSGSGQPHYGYTF
>.|TRBD1|TRBJ1-3|TRBV7-9
TGTGCCAGCAGCCACGACAGGGATGGAAACACCATATATTTT
CASSHDRDGNTIYF
>once|.|TRBJ2-1|TRBV19
TGTGCCAGTAGTATCGTAGGGGAAAGCTCCTACAATGAGCAGTTCTTC
CASSIVGESSYNEQFF
>.|TRBD1|TRBJ1-6|TRBV23-1
TGCGCCAGCAGTCAATCGTGCAGGACAGGCTTAAATTCACCCCTCCACTTT
CASSQSCRTGLNSPLHF
>.|.|TRBJ1-2|TRBV27
TGTGCCACTACGGAGGGCTACACCTTC
CATTEGYTF
>.|TRBD2|TRBJ2-3|TRBV3-1/TRBV3-2
TGTGCCAGCAGCGTCAGACTAGCGGGGGAAGCAGATACGCAGTATTTT
CASSVRLAGEADTQYF
>once|.|TRBJ1-2|TRBV27
TGTGCCAGCAGCCCCGGTGCAAACGCTTATGGCTACACCTTC
CASSPGANAYGYTF
>.|TRBD1|TRBJ2-7|TRBV6-6
TGTGCCAGCAGTCCCCGACAGGGGGGCTACGAGCAGTACTTC
CASSPRQGGYEQYF
>.|TRBD1|TRBJ2-7|TRBV6-1
TGTGCCAGCAGTGAATCCGACAGGGACACCTACGAGCAGTACTTC
CASSESDRDTYEQYF
>.|TRBD1|TRBJ2-6|TRBV10-3
TGTGCCATCAGTGTTGGGAACAGGGGGCTACCTGGGGCCAACGTCCTGACTTTC
CAISVGNRGLPGANVLTF
>.|.|TRBJ1-4|TRBV28
TGTGCCAGCAGTGCCACAGGGCCTAATGAAAAACTGTTTTTT
CASSATGPNEKLFF
>.|.|TRBJ1-1|TRBV2
TGTGCCAGCAGTGATCAGGGGAGGAACACTGAAGCTTTCTTT
CASSDQGRNTEAFF
>.|TRBD2|TRBJ2-7|TRBV4-1
TGCGCCAGCAGACCCAGCGGGGAATACTACGAGCAGTACTTC
CASRPSGEYYEQYF
>few|TRBD2|TRBJ2-1|TRBV19
TGTGCCAGTTTGACTAGCGGGGGGGCCGTAAATGAGCAGTTCTTC
CASLTSGGAVNEQFF
>.|TRBD1|TRBJ1-1|TRBV29-1
TGCAGCGTTGAGTGGAGACCGGGACAGGGGCGTCGGGGTACTGAAGCTTTCTTT
CSVEWRPGQGRRGTEAFF
>.|TRBD2|TRBJ2-3|TRBV7-9
TGTGCCAGCAGCTCCCCACTACTAGCGGGGAACACAGATACGCAGTATTTT
CASSSPLLAGNTDTQYF
>.|.|TRBJ2-3|TRBV11-3
TGTGCCAGCAGCTTAGAAGCCGGTGCAGATACGCAGTATTTT
CASSLEAGADTQYF
>.|.|TRBJ2-1|TRBV4-3
TGCGCCAGCAGCCAAGATGCAGGGTCAGAGCAGTTCTTC
CASSQDAGSEQFF